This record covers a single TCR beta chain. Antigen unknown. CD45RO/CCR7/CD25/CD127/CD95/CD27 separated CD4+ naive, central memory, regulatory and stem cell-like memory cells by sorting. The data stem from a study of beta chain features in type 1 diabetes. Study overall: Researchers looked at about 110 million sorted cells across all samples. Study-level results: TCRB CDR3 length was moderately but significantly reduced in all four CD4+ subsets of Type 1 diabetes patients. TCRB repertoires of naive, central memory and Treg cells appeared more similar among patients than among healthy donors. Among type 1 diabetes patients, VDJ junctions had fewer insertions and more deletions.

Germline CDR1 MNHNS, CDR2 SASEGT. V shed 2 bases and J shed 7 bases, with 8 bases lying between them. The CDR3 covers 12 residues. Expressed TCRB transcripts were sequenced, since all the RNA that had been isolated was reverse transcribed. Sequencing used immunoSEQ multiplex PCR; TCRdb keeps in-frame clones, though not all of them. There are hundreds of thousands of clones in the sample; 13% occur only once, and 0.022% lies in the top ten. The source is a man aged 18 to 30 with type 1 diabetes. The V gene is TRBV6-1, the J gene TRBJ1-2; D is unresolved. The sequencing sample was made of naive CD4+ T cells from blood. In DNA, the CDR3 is TGTGCCAGCAGTGAACGTGGAGGTGGCTACACCTTC. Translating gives CASSERGGGYTF.